This TCR beta chain was obtained from a study of blood T cell repertoires in COVID-19. Method: immunoSEQ multiplex PCR; TCRdb's copy keeps in-frame clones and lacks some. Of around 230,000 clones listed, around 86% are singletons. The germline V gene encodes CDR1 LNHDA and CDR2 SQIVND (reference sequence). V shed 8 bases and J shed 8 bases, with 9 bases lying between them. This CDR3 region has 11 residues. The sequenced sample was PBMCs or T cells enriched from blood (not recorded which). The receptor was isolated from a middle-aged woman with acute COVID-19. The chain combines TRBV19 with TRBJ1-4; D remains unclear. This chain's CDR3 is CASRSGEKLFF. In DNA form, the CDR3 reads TGTGCCAGTCGGTCGGGAGAAAAACTGTTTTTT.